Listed below are T cell receptor beta chains from one sample, sequenced in a study of cytomegalovirus exposure and HLA in healthy donors. The protocol was immunoSEQ multiplex PCR, while the TCRdb copy is restricted to in-frame clones and leaves out a portion. In the table there are more than 200,000 clones, over 80% of which are singletons. Material for sequencing was PBMCs. The receptors stem from a man in his forties in good health and CMV-seropositive. CDR3s include the opening cysteine and the closing phenylalanine or tryptophan. The D gene is left open where the match is weak. Expanded clones are given a class, and other clones once, few, many or no size at all.

d_call: NA
v_call: TRBV11-1
clone_size: NA
j_call: TRBJ2-1
cdr3_nt: TGTGCCAGCGCGCGGGGTACAGGGGTATACAATGAGCAGTTCTTC
cdr3_aa: CASARGTGVYNEQFF

d_call: NA
v_call: TRBV15
clone_size: NA
j_call: TRBJ2-6
cdr3_nt: TGTGCCACCAGCCTAGGGGGTAGTGGGGCCAACGTCCTGACTTTC
cdr3_aa: CATSLGGSGANVLTF

d_call: TRBD2
v_call: TRBV27
clone_size: NA
j_call: TRBJ2-1
cdr3_nt: TGTGCCAGCGCTCGGGGAGTGGGAGGGGAGCAGTTCTTC
cdr3_aa: CASARGVGGEQFF

d_call: NA
v_call: TRBV4-1
clone_size: few
j_call: TRBJ1-1
cdr3_nt: TGCGCCAGCAGCCAAGGCATAGATACGAACACTGAAGCTTTCTTT
cdr3_aa: CASSQGIDTNTEAFF

d_call: NA
v_call: TRBV7-9
clone_size: few
j_call: TRBJ2-5
cdr3_nt: TGTGCCAGCAGCCTCCCTACAGGAGAGACCCAGTACTTC
cdr3_aa: CASSLPTGETQYF

d_call: NA
v_call: TRBV11-2
clone_size: NA
j_call: TRBJ2-1
cdr3_nt: TGTGCCAGCAGCTTAAATAGCGGCGGATCCTACAATGAGCAGTTCTTC
cdr3_aa: CASSLNSGGSYNEQFF

d_call: TRBD1
v_call: TRBV7-9
clone_size: few
j_call: TRBJ2-2
cdr3_nt: TGTGCCAGCAGCTTCGGGACAGGGGAAACCGGGGAGCTGTTTTTT
cdr3_aa: CASSFGTGETGELFF

d_call: NA
v_call: TRBV29-1
clone_size: NA
j_call: TRBJ2-1
cdr3_nt: TGCAGCGCCACCCGGAATGAGCAGTTCTTC
cdr3_aa: CSATRNEQFF

d_call: TRBD2
v_call: TRBV7-2
clone_size: NA
j_call: TRBJ2-3
cdr3_nt: TGTGCCAGCAGCTCCGGGCGTGCGGGAGCCACCCCTCCCCCCTATTTT
cdr3_aa: CASSSGRAGATPPPYF

d_call: TRBD1
v_call: TRBV7-9
clone_size: NA
j_call: TRBJ2-7
cdr3_nt: TGTGCCAGCAGCTACCCGGACAGGGGCTACGAGCAGTACTTC
cdr3_aa: CASSYPDRGYEQYF

d_call: NA
v_call: TRBV7-9
clone_size: once
j_call: TRBJ2-3
cdr3_nt: TGTTCCAGCAGCTTATCCTCCGATACGCAGTATTTT
cdr3_aa: CSSSLSSDTQYF

d_call: TRBD1
v_call: TRBV6-5
clone_size: NA
j_call: TRBJ1-1
cdr3_nt: TGTGCCAGCAGTCGGGACAGGGGAGCCTCCACTGAAGCTTTCTTT
cdr3_aa: CASSRDRGASTEAFF

d_call: NA
v_call: TRBV25-1
clone_size: NA
j_call: TRBJ1-2
cdr3_nt: TGTGCCAGCAGTGAATTGGGAGGGACGGACTATGGCTACACCTTC
cdr3_aa: CASSELGGTDYGYTF

d_call: TRBD1
v_call: TRBV6-1
clone_size: NA
j_call: TRBJ1-1
cdr3_nt: TGTGCCAGCAGTGGGCGGGGACAGGGGACTGAAGCTTTCTTT
cdr3_aa: CASSGRGQGTEAFF

d_call: TRBD2
v_call: TRBV14
clone_size: NA
j_call: TRBJ2-1
cdr3_nt: TGTGCCAGCAGCCGACTAGCGGGGACCTACAATGAGCAGTTCTTC
cdr3_aa: CASSRLAGTYNEQFF

d_call: TRBD1
v_call: TRBV20-1
clone_size: NA
j_call: TRBJ2-1
cdr3_nt: TGCAGTGCTAGAGTAGACAGGGGAGTTATCTTC
cdr3_aa: CSARVDRGVIF

d_call: NA
v_call: TRBV7-2
clone_size: NA
j_call: TRBJ1-1
cdr3_nt: TGTGCCAGCAGTTTAGGTACGGGGTTGAACACTGAAGCTTTCTTT
cdr3_aa: CASSLGTGLNTEAFF

d_call: TRBD2
v_call: TRBV27
clone_size: once
j_call: TRBJ2-1
cdr3_nt: TGTGCCAGCAGTACCGGGACTAGCGGGAGCGTATACAATGAGCAGTTCTTC
cdr3_aa: CASSTGTSGSVYNEQFF

d_call: NA
v_call: TRBV14
clone_size: NA
j_call: TRBJ2-3
cdr3_nt: TGTGCCAGCAGCCAAGTGAATAGCCCAGATACGCAGTATTTT
cdr3_aa: CASSQVNSPDTQYF

d_call: TRBD1
v_call: TRBV5-1
clone_size: NA
j_call: TRBJ2-2
cdr3_nt: TGCGCCAGCAGCCCCCCGGGTCAGGGGGCCGGCGGGGAGCTGTTTTTT
cdr3_aa: CASSPPGQGAGGELFF

d_call: TRBD2
v_call: TRBV29-1
clone_size: NA
j_call: TRBJ2-3
cdr3_nt: TGCAGCGTCGAGCGGGACACAGATACGCAGTATTTT
cdr3_aa: CSVERDTDTQYF

d_call: NA
v_call: TRBV5-1
clone_size: NA
j_call: TRBJ1-3
cdr3_nt: TGCGCCAGCAGCACCGGACAGTCCGGAAACACCATATATTTT
cdr3_aa: CASSTGQSGNTIYF

d_call: NA
v_call: TRBV2
clone_size: once
j_call: TRBJ1-1
cdr3_nt: TGTGCCAGCAGGGTCAGGGTGAACACTGAAGCTTTCTTT
cdr3_aa: CASRVRVNTEAFF

d_call: NA
v_call: TRBV6-1
clone_size: NA
j_call: TRBJ2-1
cdr3_nt: TGTGCCAGCAGTGACCTCCCCGGGACACCGTACTACAATGAGCAGTTCTTC
cdr3_aa: CASSDLPGTPYYNEQFF

d_call: NA
v_call: TRBV6-1
clone_size: NA
j_call: TRBJ1-1
cdr3_nt: TGTGCCAGCAGTGAAGGGCTGCAGATGAACACTGAAGCTTTCTTT
cdr3_aa: CASSEGLQMNTEAFF

d_call: NA
v_call: TRBV7-8
clone_size: NA
j_call: TRBJ1-1
cdr3_nt: TGTGCCAGCAGCTTAATCCGACAAATGAACACTGAAGCTTTCTTT
cdr3_aa: CASSLIRQMNTEAFF

d_call: NA
v_call: TRBV18
clone_size: NA
j_call: TRBJ2-6
cdr3_nt: TGTGCCAGCTCTCAAAACAGGGTTGCTGGGGCCAACGTCCTGACTTTC
cdr3_aa: CASSQNRVAGANVLTF

d_call: TRBD2
v_call: TRBV27
clone_size: NA
j_call: TRBJ2-7
cdr3_nt: TGTGCCAGCAGACCCGGGACTAGCGGCCACGAGCAGTACTTC
cdr3_aa: CASRPGTSGHEQYF

d_call: TRBD1
v_call: TRBV5-6
clone_size: NA
j_call: TRBJ1-5
cdr3_nt: TGTGCCAGCAGCTTTAGAGGGGGCAGCAATCAGCCCCAGCATTTT
cdr3_aa: CASSFRGGSNQPQHF

d_call: NA
v_call: TRBV5-1
clone_size: NA
j_call: TRBJ1-1
cdr3_nt: TGCGCCAGCAGCTCCGGGGTGCAGGGAGGTCCTGAAGCTTTCTTT
cdr3_aa: CASSSGVQGGPEAFF

d_call: NA
v_call: TRBV7-7
clone_size: NA
j_call: TRBJ2-3
cdr3_nt: TGTGCCAGCAGCCCGACAGAGTTCAGCACAGATACGCAGTATTTT
cdr3_aa: CASSPTEFSTDTQYF

d_call: TRBD2
v_call: TRBV6-1
clone_size: NA
j_call: TRBJ2-3
cdr3_nt: TGTGCCAGCAGTGTCCCTAGCGGGAGTGGAGATACGCAGTATTTT
cdr3_aa: CASSVPSGSGDTQYF

d_call: TRBD1
v_call: TRBV6-6
clone_size: NA
j_call: TRBJ1-5
cdr3_nt: TGTGCCAGCAGTCAATGGACAGGGATCCGGCAGCCCCAGCATTTT
cdr3_aa: CASSQWTGIRQPQHF

d_call: NA
v_call: TRBV7-3
clone_size: few
j_call: TRBJ2-1
cdr3_nt: TGTGCCAGCAGCCCAAGGAGCGGCCTGAGCTCCTACAATGAGCAGTTCTTC
cdr3_aa: CASSPRSGLSSYNEQFF

d_call: TRBD1
v_call: TRBV27
clone_size: few
j_call: TRBJ1-3
cdr3_nt: TGTGCCAGCAGTCCCCTGAGACAGGGGGCTAGGGTAAACACCATATATTTT
cdr3_aa: CASSPLRQGARVNTIYF

d_call: TRBD2
v_call: TRBV9
clone_size: NA
j_call: TRBJ2-2
cdr3_nt: TGTGCCAGCAGCCCCCTGACTAGCGAACCCACCGGGGAGCTGTTTTTT
cdr3_aa: CASSPLTSEPTGELFF

d_call: TRBD2
v_call: TRBV6-4
clone_size: NA
j_call: TRBJ2-1
cdr3_nt: TGTGCCAGCAGTATAGCTAGCGGGCCAAGTGAGCAGTTCTTC
cdr3_aa: CASSIASGPSEQFF

d_call: NA
v_call: TRBV6-5
clone_size: NA
j_call: TRBJ1-5
cdr3_nt: TGTGCCAGCAGACTTGACAGGTCTAGGAATCAGCCCCAGCATTTT
cdr3_aa: CASRLDRSRNQPQHF

d_call: TRBD1
v_call: TRBV29-1
clone_size: NA
j_call: TRBJ1-2
cdr3_nt: TGCGTCGTTGACCTAGGGGGGACAGGGTACAACTATGGCTACACCTTC
cdr3_aa: CVVDLGGTGYNYGYTF

d_call: TRBD2
v_call: TRBV12-5
clone_size: NA
j_call: TRBJ2-5
cdr3_nt: TGTGCTAGTGCTTTGGCGGGACTAGCGAAAGAGACCCAGTACTTC
cdr3_aa: CASALAGLAKETQYF

d_call: TRBD1
v_call: TRBV4-1
clone_size: few
j_call: TRBJ2-7
cdr3_nt: TGCGCCAGCAGCCAAGAAGGGACAGGGCACTACGAGCAGTACTTC
cdr3_aa: CASSQEGTGHYEQYF

d_call: TRBD2
v_call: TRBV14
clone_size: NA
j_call: TRBJ2-1
cdr3_nt: TGTGCCAGCAGCCAAGTAGGCGGCGGGAGGGGGCATGAGCAGTTCTTC
cdr3_aa: CASSQVGGGRGHEQFF

d_call: TRBD1
v_call: TRBV19
clone_size: NA
j_call: TRBJ2-2
cdr3_nt: TGTGCCAGTTACCCCATCGACAGGGGCGACACCGGGGAGCTGTTTTTT
cdr3_aa: CASYPIDRGDTGELFF

d_call: NA
v_call: TRBV2
clone_size: NA
j_call: TRBJ1-1
cdr3_nt: TGTGCCAGCAGTGCGGCTTTCTTT
cdr3_aa: CASSAAFF

d_call: TRBD2
v_call: TRBV14
clone_size: few
j_call: TRBJ2-1
cdr3_nt: TGTGCCAGCAGCCAACCTCCCTTAGCGGGAGGGCCCAATGAGCAGTTCTTC
cdr3_aa: CASSQPPLAGGPNEQFF

d_call: NA
v_call: TRBV7-9
clone_size: NA
j_call: TRBJ2-3
cdr3_nt: TGTGCCAGCAATAGAGGGCAAGATACGCAGTATTTT
cdr3_aa: CASNRGQDTQYF

d_call: TRBD2
v_call: TRBV6-1
clone_size: NA
j_call: TRBJ2-1
cdr3_nt: TGTGCCAGCAGTCAAGCCTCGACTAGCGGGAGTTCGAATGAGCAGTTCTTC
cdr3_aa: CASSQASTSGSSNEQFF

d_call: NA
v_call: TRBV11-3
clone_size: few
j_call: TRBJ1-1
cdr3_nt: TGTGCCAGCAGCTTTCGGGGCAGGGGCACTGAAGCTTTCTTT
cdr3_aa: CASSFRGRGTEAFF

d_call: NA
v_call: TRBV29-1
clone_size: NA
j_call: TRBJ2-1
cdr3_nt: TGCAGCTTAGCCCTGAGTGGGGCGGGGAGTGAGCAGTTCTTC
cdr3_aa: CSLALSGAGSEQFF

d_call: NA
v_call: TRBV5-1
clone_size: NA
j_call: TRBJ2-7
cdr3_nt: TGCGCCAGCAGCCAGGACACCTACGAGCAGTACTTC
cdr3_aa: CASSQDTYEQYF

d_call: NA
v_call: TRBV11-2
clone_size: NA
j_call: TRBJ1-3
cdr3_nt: TGTGCCAGCAGCTTCCTTGCTGCTACCTCTGGAAACACCATATATTTT
cdr3_aa: CASSFLAATSGNTIYF

d_call: NA
v_call: TRBV21-1
clone_size: NA
j_call: TRBJ2-3
cdr3_nt: TGTGCCAGCAAAGAGACCAGCATAGAGGTCCTCCTAGCGGGACAAACAGATACGCAGTATTTT
cdr3_aa: CASKETSIEVLLAGQTDTQYF

d_call: TRBD1
v_call: TRBV15
clone_size: NA
j_call: TRBJ2-3
cdr3_nt: TGTGCCACCAGCAGTGGACAGGGCACAGATACGCAGTATTTT
cdr3_aa: CATSSGQGTDTQYF

d_call: NA
v_call: TRBV15
clone_size: NA
j_call: TRBJ2-5
cdr3_nt: TGTGCCACCAGCAGCGGAGGGGATCTGGAAGAGACCCAGTACTTC
cdr3_aa: CATSSGGDLEETQYF